The clone carrying this T cell receptor (beta chain) was observed many times. TCRdb fed the RT-PCR reads into MiXCR, producing one record per CDR3 protein. The sample lists 800,000 to 1,000,000 distinct CDR3 sequences; roughly 17% were seen once. The sample comes from a study of patients and donors after allogeneic stem cell transplantation. The CDR3 runs 13 residues. The V and J ends lost 7 bases and 5 bases, in that order; junction bases with no gene match: 2. The rearrangement uses TRBV12-3 or TRBV12-4 and TRBJ2-3; 11 bases line up with TRBD2. The TCR originated in a human donor who was either an allogeneic HSCT recipient or a stem cell or donor lymphocyte infusion donor (not recorded which). It is not recorded whose cells these are; they may come from a transplant donor. Sequenced material: blood, either unsorted or a sorted T cell fraction (not recorded which). The CDR3 nucleotides are TGTGCCAGCATCCTAGCGGGGGGAGATACGCAGTATTTT. Amino acid sequence: CASILAGGDTQYF.